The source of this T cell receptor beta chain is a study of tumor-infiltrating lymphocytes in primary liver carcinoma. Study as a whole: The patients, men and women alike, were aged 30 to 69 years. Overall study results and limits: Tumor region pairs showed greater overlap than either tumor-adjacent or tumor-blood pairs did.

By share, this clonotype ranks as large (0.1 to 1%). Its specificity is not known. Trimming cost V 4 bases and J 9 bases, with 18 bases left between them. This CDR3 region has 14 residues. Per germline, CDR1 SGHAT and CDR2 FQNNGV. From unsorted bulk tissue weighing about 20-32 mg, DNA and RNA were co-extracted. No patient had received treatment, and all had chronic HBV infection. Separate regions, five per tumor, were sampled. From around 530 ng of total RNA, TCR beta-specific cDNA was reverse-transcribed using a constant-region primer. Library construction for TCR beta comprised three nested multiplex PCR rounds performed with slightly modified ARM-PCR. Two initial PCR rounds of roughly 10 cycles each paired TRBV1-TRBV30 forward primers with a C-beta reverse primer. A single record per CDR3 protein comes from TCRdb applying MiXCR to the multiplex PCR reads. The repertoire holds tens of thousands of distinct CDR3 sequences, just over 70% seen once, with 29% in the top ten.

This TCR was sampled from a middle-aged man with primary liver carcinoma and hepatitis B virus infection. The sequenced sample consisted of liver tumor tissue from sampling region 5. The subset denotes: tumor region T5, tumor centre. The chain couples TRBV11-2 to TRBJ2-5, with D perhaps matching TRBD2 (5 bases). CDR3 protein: CASSSTGILLSQYF. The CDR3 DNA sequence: TGTGCCAGCAGCTCGACGGGGATATTATTGTCCCAGTACTTC.